This T cell receptor (beta chain) emerged from a study of cytomegalovirus exposure and HLA in healthy donors (dated 2017 in TCRdb). Looking at the study overall: According to an earlier analysis of a few hundred of the donors, roughly 180 million T cells yielded roughly 110 million unique TCR beta sequences and about 300 Gb of sequence data. An early release covering roughly 580 HLA-typed donors comprised 250 to 350 gigabases of sequencing data and 85 million or so unique TCR sequences. The genetic ancestry cluster associated with self-reported Caucasian donors included about 81% of the approximately 410 genotyped donors. The aim of the study was to test whether cataloging public T cell receptors could identify signatures of past pathogen exposure. The T cell repertoires of around 730 subjects were profiled by immunosequencing and related to cytomegalovirus serostatus. Along with the approximately 700-subject first cohort, a separate validation cohort of over 90 different subjects was used. To predict cytomegalovirus infection status, the study brought together high-throughput TCR immunosequencing, statistical association of individual TCRs with disease status, and machine learning. A later analysis re-analyzed previously published TCR beta repertoires from hundreds of donors and added high-resolution HLA genotyping to study TCR occurrence patterns. Rather than drawing on any new phenotypic data, the later analysis identified candidate immune exposures from TCR beta sequences and the way those sequences occurred across donors. An earlier analysis of nearly 600 of the donors applied high-throughput TCR beta sequencing to assess whether each TCR beta V gene segment acted as functional or pseudogenic. Donor age, sex, ethnicity and CMV serostatus were collected together with the repertoire data. In a later genetic analysis, genome-wide SNP genotypes for about 65% of the 666 donors were used, and that subset was treated as a discovery cohort. All discovery cohort repertoires had been generated using a single sequencing platform. HLA typing covered class I and class II loci at four-digit resolution. Typing coverage varied by locus: roughly 620-640 donors for A, B, C, DRB1 and DQB1; 522 for DQA1; approximately 610 for DPA1; under 490 for DPB1. Four to six DR-DQ haplotypes were handled as single units for association and clustering, since linkage in the cohort was strong. Across 300 to 400 genotyped donors of the cohort, an average of roughly 250,000 unique TCR beta nucleotide sequences per donor were sequenced, and around 20% of those sequences were non-productive.

For this clone: This receptor's antigen is unknown. Qualities for individual bases were not recorded, and no much larger clone is one base off.

Summary of the overall study and its limitations: In a later analysis, most CMV-associated TCR beta chains were found to appear HLA-restricted, with HLA associations seemingly driven largely by CMV exposure. The 87-base-pair reads could not distinguish some IMGT-functional V segments, including TRBV6-2 and TRBV6-3, so those segments were excluded. In an earlier analysis of some 500 of the donors, most TCR beta V segments appeared in productive rearrangements about 87% or about 30% of the time, broadly matching IMGT annotations. A further reported finding was that TCR beta sequences accurately predicted the HLA-A and HLA-B alleles for most subjects in the first cohort. A later analysis found that TCR association rates varied across HLA loci, with DRB1 alleles showing the most associated TCRs and HLA-C alleles the fewest. In a later analysis, HLA-associated TCR beta chains were found to be more clonally expanded and to have lower generation probabilities than equally common non-associated chains. A few of the identified cytomegalovirus-associated TCR beta chains were confirmed in vitro to be specific for cytomegalovirus antigens. Assigning TCR associations to individual alleles was difficult when HLA alleles, especially DR and DQ, strongly co-occurred. Cytomegalovirus status was reported to be diagnosed by the classifier with high specificity and sensitivity in both the original and validation cohorts. At a false discovery rate of 0.05, a later analysis linked 16,951 TCR beta sequences to specific HLA alleles. Because counts were too low, 15 to 20 rarely observed V segments, including chromosome 9 orphons, were excluded from the earlier analysis of several hundred of the donors. Because some donors lacked HLA typing at each locus, the association tests relied only on the typed subset. Sequencing depth was assumed to be roughly uniform across donors in the presence/absence analyses, though that assumption may not hold. The sequencing pipeline was judged likely to have produced a cluster of highly shared sequence variants as a technical artifact. Most TCR sequences were observed very rarely across donors, whereas some public TCRs were present in many individuals. Immune exposure information for the cohort was limited to CMV serostatus. A total of roughly 160 TCR beta chains were listed by the study as associated with cytomegalovirus. An association between a missense DCLRE1C variant and V-gene and J-gene trimming of TCR beta chains was found in a later genetic analysis and replicated in an independent cohort. It was suggested by the authors that the approach could potentially be generalized to other disease states and immunological phenotypes. In a later analysis, several top co-occurrence clusters were reported to appear linked to parvovirus B19, influenza, CMV and Epstein-Barr virus. Compared with the approximately 670-donor mean, donors in an Asian-associated ancestry cluster had fewer N-insertions in productive TCRs, according to a later genetic analysis. Linkage disequilibrium might explain the correlated functional status among segregating V segments, but an unknown experimental factor could not be excluded. This cohort had only TCR beta chains sequenced, and the lack of alpha or paired-chain data limited which features could be detected.

The cohort comprised around 690 healthy bone marrow donors. Cohort members were all nominally healthy when sampled, although unrecorded immune exposures were likely present. The donor was CMV seropositive and belonged to the group of 250 to 300 seropositive cohort members. Each donor provided a peripheral blood sample, and peripheral blood mononuclear cells were used for TCR beta sequencing. The Qiagen DNeasy Blood Extraction Kit was used to extract genomic DNA from the blood cell samples. The V and J ends are trimmed by 5 bases and 12 bases, leaving 17 bases between them. Reading the germline V gene gives CDR1 SGHTA and CDR2 FQGNSA. There are 14 amino acids in the CDR3, from cysteine to phenylalanine inclusive. Of the read, only the CDR3 DNA is kept; its 42 bases are in frame from base 1. Libraries were prepared through the immunoSEQ multiplex PCR assay. A mixture of 60 forward primers for TCR Vbeta segments and 13 reverse primers for TCR Jbeta segments was used in the multiplex PCR. The CDR3 region of rearranged TCR beta genes was amplified from genomic DNA with a multiplex PCR assay. The Illumina HiSeq System was used to sequence the amplified TCR beta libraries as 87-base-pair reads. As for how the authors treated the data: Across the roughly 700 repertoires, a later analysis counted about 81 million unique TCR beta chains, 9.5 million to 12 million of which were shared by at least two donors. Raw reads were error-corrected and collapsed into unique sequences with a nearest-neighbor algorithm that merged closely related sequences to remove PCR and sequencing errors. V, D and J gene segments were assigned by aligning CDR3 sequences to IMGT reference sequences. For a sequence to be retained, a match of at least six nucleotides to both a V gene segment and a J gene segment was required. A rearrangement counted as productive if the CDR3 had no stop codons and remained in frame with V and J, and every other rearrangement counted as non-productive. CDR3 was defined according to IMGT convention as the region running from the second conserved V-encoded cysteine to the conserved J-encoded phenylalanine. The earlier analysis of 587 of the donors excluded sequences that lacked an unambiguous match to a single V gene segment. An earlier analysis of a few hundred of the donors called V segments functional above 56.7% productive rearrangements and segregating when the between-donor standard deviation exceeded 5%. A statistical classification framework was developed to diagnose cytomegalovirus status using the catalog of TCR beta chain sequences. A later analysis assigned V and J genes by comparing TCR nucleotide sequences with IMGT/GENE-DB human TR gene sequences. Using the TCRdist pipeline, a later analysis assigned CDR3 sequences along with most-parsimonious VDJ recombination scenarios. In a later analysis, each TCR beta chain was defined by its CDR3 amino acid sequence together with its V-gene family, and reads without a unique V-gene family were excluded. A later analysis removed roughly 590 highly shared, low-generation-probability nucleotide sequences to deal with suspected cross-contamination and a sequencing artifact. In a later analysis, a clonal expansion index was calculated for each public chain from normalized within-repertoire ranks of inferred template counts. In a later analysis, generation probabilities were computed with a VDJ recombination model fitted to out-of-frame rearrangements, and the resulting probabilities were checked against IGoR. Hypergeometric tests were used in a later analysis to score TCR-TCR, TCR-HLA and TCR-CMV co-occurrence, with a repertoire-size bias correction applied to the TCR pairs. False discovery rates were estimated in a later analysis by permuting HLA or CMV assignments 20 times. In a later analysis, co-occurring TCRs were grouped with DBSCAN, and TCRdist sequence similarity was added when clustering was performed within HLA-allele-positive subsets. For co-occurrence clustering, repertoires with fewer than 30,000 or more than 120,000 public chains were excluded, along with 5 or 6 repertoires with anomalous nucleotide sharing. TCRdb's version of the immuneACCESS table is confined to in-frame rearrangements and falls short of the full clone set. An unresolved V gene accounts for under half of the shortfall where checked; the remainder is of unknown origin. V, J and clone size derive from that table, while D and trimming were established from the DNA sequence. The table for this sample lists some 150,000 clones; about 9.1% of them were counted only once. The leading ten clones occupy about 7.5% of the sample.

The chain links TRBV7-2 with TRBJ1-6, with an unclear D gene assignment. Sequencing was done on a sample of PBMCs. The origin of this receptor is a middle-aged woman in good health and CMV-seropositive. CDR3 region: CASSPQPGGKPLHF. The sequenced DNA is TGTGCCAGCAGCCCTCAGCCGGGAGGAAAACCCCTCCACTTT.